This T cell receptor (beta chain) was captured by sequencing in a study of cytomegalovirus exposure and HLA in healthy donors. The study, taken as a whole, reports: In vitro, a few CMV-associated chains proved specific for CMV antigens.

Amplification used 60 Vbeta primers and 13 Jbeta primers. As originally analysed: In a later analysis, 75 million to 95 million unique TCR beta chains included roughly 11 million shared by two or more donors. Produced via immunoSEQ multiplex PCR; TCRdb's table is partial and in-frame only. V and J calls and clone size come straight from that table; D and trimming were deduced from the DNA. The table shows roughly 160,000 clones, with 75% to 80% occurring only once. With respect to this clone: What it binds is not known.

The TCR sequence derives from a man aged 45 to 65 in good health and CMV-seropositive. The sequenced material came from PBMCs.

CDR3 DNA sequence: TGCGCCAGCAGCCAAGACAGGGGATCCTACAATGAGCAGTTCTTC. Translation gives CASSQDRGSYNEQFF. The rearrangement links TRBV4-3 to TRBJ2-1; D may be TRBD1 (6 bases). Trimming took 0 bases from V and 1 from J, leaving 7 bases between them. The CDR3 is 15 residues long. CDR1 LGHNA and CDR2 YSLEER come from the germline V gene.